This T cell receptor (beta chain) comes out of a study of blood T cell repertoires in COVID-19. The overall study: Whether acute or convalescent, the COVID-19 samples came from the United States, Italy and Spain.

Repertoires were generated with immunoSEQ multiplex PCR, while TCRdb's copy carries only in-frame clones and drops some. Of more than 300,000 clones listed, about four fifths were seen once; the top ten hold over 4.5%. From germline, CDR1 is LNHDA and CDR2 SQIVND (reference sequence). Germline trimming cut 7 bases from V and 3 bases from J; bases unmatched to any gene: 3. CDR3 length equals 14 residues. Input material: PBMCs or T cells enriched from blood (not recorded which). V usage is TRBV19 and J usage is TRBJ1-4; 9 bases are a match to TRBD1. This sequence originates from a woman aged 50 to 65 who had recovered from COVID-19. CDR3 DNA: TGTGCCAGTAATCGACAGGGGGCTAATGAAAAACTGTTTTTT. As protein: CASNRQGANEKLFF.